Listed here are 13 T cell receptor beta chains from one sample, sequenced in a study of OX40 agonist ivuxolimab in advanced cancers. Using immunoSEQ multiplex PCR, the repertoire was profiled, and TCRdb retains in-frame clones only, with some absent. Seen here are 65,000 to 75,000 clones, 87% observed once, and the top ten hold approximately 4%. This material consisted of CD4+ or CD8+ T cells sorted from blood, taken in a trial of the OX40 agonist ivuxolimab. The source is an adult with an advanced solid tumor such as melanoma, head and neck, liver or kidney cancer.

The chain is built from TRBV4-3 and TRBJ2-1; maybe TRBD1 (6 bases). Germline V gene sequence: CDR1 LGHNA, CDR2 YSLEER. V shed 0 bases and J shed 0 bases, with 12 bases lying between them. The CDR3 totals 17 residues. The CDR3 DNA sequence: TGCGCCAGCAGCCAAGATATCGGACAGAGCTCCTACAATGAGCAGTTCTTC. Translation: CASSQDIGQSSYNEQFF.

The rearrangement joins TRBV27 to TRBJ2-3; 7 positions agree with TRBD1. The CDR3 runs to 15 residues. The V and J ends lost 0 bases and 5 bases, in that order; junction bases with no gene match: 5. Germline CDR1 MNHEY, CDR2 SMNVEV (reference sequence). CDR3 in DNA: TGTGCCAGCAGTTTATCCTACAGGGGTGAAGATACGCAGTATTTT. Its translation is CASSLSYRGEDTQYF.

The rearrangement joins TRBV4-3 to TRBJ2-1; the D is unclear. V lost 0 bases and J lost 4, with 10 bases in between. CDR3 length equals 15 residues. Germline lookup yields CDR1 LGHNA and CDR2 YSLEER. CDR3 bases: TGCGCCAGCAGCCAAGAGAATGGCGGTTACAATGAGCAGTTCTTC. Protein: CASSQENGGYNEQFF.

This clone was seen once. The chain employs TRBV7-9 and TRBJ1-4, with unresolved D. The CDR3 is 13 amino acids. Germline V gives CDR1 SEHNR, CDR2 FQNEAQ (reference sequence). Between the trimmed V and J ends, which lost 4 bases and 2 bases, there was a span of 5 bases. The CDR3 region is CASSSRTNEKLFF. CDR3 sequence (DNA): TGTGCCAGCAGCTCGCGTACTAATGAAAAACTGTTTTTT.

This clone has more than one count but fewer than ten. The chain recombines TRBV28 with TRBJ1-1, with D perhaps matching TRBD1 (6 bases). The V gene's germline CDR1 is MDHEN and CDR2 SYDVKM. The CDR3 loop spans 14 amino acids. The V end was cut by 6 bases, the J end by 1 base, with 12 bases between. In DNA form, the CDR3 reads TGTGCCAGCAGACAACAGGGTTCGAACACTGAAGCTTTCTTT. Translation: CASRQQGSNTEAFF.

This chain connects TRBV5-4 to TRBJ1-3; the D gene is possibly TRBD1 (5 bases). From germline, CDR1 is SGHNT and CDR2 YYREEE (reference sequence). The ends were cut back, 0 bases at V and 0 bases at J, with 13 bases in the middle. This CDR3 is 17 amino acids long. This CDR3 is CASSLDGTGYSGNTIYF. CDR3 bases: TGTGCCAGCAGCTTGGATGGGACCGGCTACTCTGGAAACACCATATATTTT.

The chain is built from TRBV19 and TRBJ2-5, with 10 bases that match TRBD2. The CDR3 runs to 14 residues. Germline-derived CDR1 and CDR2 are LNHDA and SQIVND (reference sequence). Germline trimming cut 5 bases from V and 3 bases from J; bases unmatched to any gene: 3. CDR3 nucleotides: TGTGCCAGTAGTTTAGGACTAGCGGAAGAGACCCAGTACTTC. It is translated as CASSLGLAEETQYF.

The rearrangement links TRBV7-2 to TRBJ2-7, with TRBD2 identical over 9 bases. Germline V CDR1 and CDR2: SGHTA, FQGNSA. The V gene end was trimmed by 4 bases and the J gene end by 6 bases; junction bases not matched to a gene: 10. This CDR3 has 15 residues. DNA for the CDR3: TGTGCCAGCAGCTCTCCGGGACTAGCAGTTTTCGAGCAGTACTTC. It translates to CASSSPGLAVFEQYF.

This chain links TRBV7-3 with TRBJ1-4; a weak D match, TRBD1 (5 bases). CDR1 is SGHTA and CDR2 is FQGTGA in the germline V gene. The CDR3 extends over 16 amino acids. Trimming took 7 bases from V and 3 from J, leaving 18 bases between them. The DNA of the CDR3 is TGTGCCAGCAACCCACGAGGGGCTTCAGCTAATGAAAAACTGTTTTTT. This gives the protein CASNPRGASANEKLFF. The full variable domain, its missing parts supplied by reference TRBV7-3 and TRBJ1-4, is GAGVSQTPSNKVTEKGKYVELRCDPISGHTALYWYRQSLGQGPEFLIYFQGTGAADDSGLPNDRFFAVRPEGSVSTLKIQRTERGDSAVYLCASNPRGASANEKLFFGSGTQLSVL.

The chain couples TRBV25-1 to TRBJ2-7; 9 bases are a match to TRBD1. The V gene's germline CDR1 is MGHDK and CDR2 SYGVNS. V gave up 4 bases and J gave up 5 bases; unmatched junction bases: 9. The CDR3 is 15 amino acids. The CDR3 region is CASSGEGTGPNEQYF. The CDR3, as DNA: TGTGCCAGCAGTGGAGAGGGGACAGGGCCCAACGAGCAGTACTTC.

Here the CDR3 reads CASSLAIGVGSTEAFF. In DNA, the CDR3 is TGTGCCAGCAGCTTAGCGATCGGGGTGGGGAGCACTGAAGCTTTCTTT. This chain links TRBV7-2 with TRBJ1-1; D ambiguous. CDR3 length equals 16 residues. Trimming removed 0 bases at V and 4 bases at J, with 15 bases between. Germline assignment: CDR1 SGHTA and CDR2 FQGNSA.

The chain links TRBV30 to TRBJ1-1; D might be TRBD1 (6 bases). This CDR3 comprises 13 residues. The germline V gene has CDR1 GTSNPN and CDR2 SVGIG (reference sequence). V was cut by 2 bases and J by 5 bases, with 12 bases left in between. The CDR3 is CAWSRGGRTEAFF. CDR3 coding DNA: TGTGCCTGGAGTAGGGGGGGCCGGACTGAAGCTTTCTTT.

The chain combines TRBV28 with TRBJ1-1; a weak D match, TRBD1 (6 bases). The germline V and J ends were trimmed by 6 bases and 1 base, with 12 bases remaining between them. The V gene's germline CDR1 is MDHEN and CDR2 SYDVKM. The CDR3 sequence is 14 residues long. DNA of the CDR3: TGTGCCAGCAGCCCACAGGGCAAGAACACTGAAGCTTTCTTT. Amino acids: CASSPQGKNTEAFF.